The 12 T cell receptor beta chains in this list originate from one sample, sequenced in a study of breast tumors, draining lymph nodes, adjacent tissues. TCRdb fed the multiplex PCR reads into MiXCR, producing one record per CDR3 protein. The data contain some 130,000 distinct CDR3 sequences, about 20% of them singletons. Samples came from axillary lymph nodes draining the breast cancer. Sequencing was performed on axillary lymph node tissue. These receptor sequences come from a female donor with breast cancer. Some clones in this sample may be carry-over from other donors' samples.

This clonotype occurred once. A much bigger clone sits one base away, suggesting this may be a read error. The chain couples TRBV30 to TRBJ2-7, with 8 positions matching TRBD1. Germline CDR1 GTSNPN, CDR2 SVGIG (reference sequence). The CDR3 is 14 residues long. In DNA, the CDR3 is TGTGTCTGGAGTCTCTGGGACAGGCTCTACGAGCAGTACTTC. Translation gives CVWSLWDRLYEQYF.

This clonotype occurred a few times. The genes are TRBV19 and TRBJ1-5; 11 bases agree with TRBD1. Germline V gives CDR1 LNHDA, CDR2 SQIVND (reference sequence). CDR3 length: 19 amino acids. The V and J ends lost 6 bases and 0 bases, in that order; junction bases with no gene match: 13. CDR3 bases: TGTGCCAGTAGCCCCGCCTGGGACAGGGGGTTTTATAGCAATCAGCCCCAGCATTTT. As protein: CASSPAWDRGFYSNQPQHF.

The chain uses TRBV20-1 and TRBJ2-3; 14 bases align to TRBD2. V was clipped by 6 bases and J by 3 bases; unmatched bases: 14. Germline V gene data show CDR1 as DFQATT and CDR2 as SNEGSKA (reference sequence). This CDR3 region has 18 residues. The CDR3 coding sequence is TGCAGTGCGCCAGGAAGGGGACTAGCGGGAGAGGGGACAGATACGCAGTATTTT. It translates to CSAPGRGLAGEGTDTQYF.

The chain is built from TRBV19 and TRBJ1-5; no firm D call. From germline, CDR1 is LNHDA and CDR2 SQIVND (reference sequence). V dropped 7 bases and J dropped 3 bases, with 19 bases sitting between them. This CDR3 has 16 residues. In DNA form, the CDR3 reads TGTGCCAGTAATGGAGCGGCGCAATACTACAATCAGCCCCAGCATTTT. Amino acid sequence: CASNGAAQYYNQPQHF.

At least ten counts were recorded for this clonotype. The chain links TRBV20-1 to TRBJ2-5; D is ambiguous. Germline CDR1 is DFQATT and CDR2 is SNEGSKA (reference sequence). The CDR3 has 11 residues. Trimming pared 0 bases from V and 4 bases from J, leaving 3 bases between. In nucleotides, the CDR3 is TGCAGTGCTAGAGATATAGAGACCCAGTACTTC. As protein: CSARDIETQYF.

This clonotype appeared a few times. The rearrangement joins TRBV28 to TRBJ2-3, with 12 bases matching TRBD2. Germline CDR1 reads MDHEN; CDR2 reads SYDVKM. CDR3 size: 16 residues. Trimming at V came to 5 bases and at J to 5 bases, leaving 8 bases not matched to a gene. In DNA, the CDR3 is TGTGCCAGCAGTCTGAGCCCTAGCGGGAGGGAAGATACGCAGTATTTT. It specifies CASSLSPSGREDTQYF. The variable domain in full, with the rest retrieved from reference TRBV28 and TRBJ2-3, is DVKVTQSSRYLVKRTGEKVFLECVQDMDHENMFWYRQDPGLGLRLIYFSYDVKMKEKGDIPEGYSVSREKKERFSLILESASTNQTSMYLCASSLSPSGREDTQYFGPGTRLTVL.

This clonotype was counted at least ten times. The chain couples TRBV5-8 to TRBJ2-5; 13 bases match TRBD2. Germline lookup yields CDR1 SGHTS and CDR2 YDEGEE. The CDR3 is 17 amino acids. V was pared by 3 bases and J by 4 bases, with 9 bases of the junction left unmatched. The CDR3: CASSSGLAGWGGETQYF. DNA of the CDR3: TGTGCCAGCAGCTCGGGACTAGCGGGATGGGGGGGAGAGACCCAGTACTTC.

The table lists this clonotype with many counts. The J gene is TRBJ1-5, the V gene TRBV12-3 or TRBV12-4; D is perhaps TRBD1 (5 bases). Trimming removed 3 bases at V and 5 bases at J, with 8 bases between. This CDR3 region has 13 residues. The CDR3 DNA reads as TGTGCCAGCAGTTTCGGGGACTATCAGCCCCAGCATTTT. It translates to CASSFGDYQPQHF.

The chain combines TRBV29-1 with TRBJ2-4; a possible D gene is TRBD1 (6 bases). Trimming took off 7 bases at V and 2 bases at J, with 18 bases between the two ends. Germline CDR1 reads SQVTM; CDR2 reads ANQGSEA. This CDR3 is 15 amino acids long. The CDR3 DNA reads as TGCAGCGCCCGAACCTCAGGGGTAACCAAAAACATTCAGTACTTC. Its translation: CSARTSGVTKNIQYF.

This clonotype was observed at least ten times. This chain links TRBV5-4 with TRBJ2-1, with TRBD2 matching over 8 bases. CDR3 size: 15 residues. Losses at the gene ends were 4 bases for V and 8 bases for J; bases not matched to a gene: 11. Germline CDR1 reads SGHNT; CDR2 reads YYREEE (reference sequence). This chain's CDR3 is CASSPGRGAKDEQFF. In nucleotides, the CDR3 is TGTGCCAGCAGCCCCGGGCGGGGGGCAAAGGATGAGCAGTTCTTC.

A note on this clonotype: A much larger clonotype is one base distant, so this may be a read error. V usage is TRBV20-1 and J usage is TRBJ2-5; D not resolved. Trimming cost V 3 bases and J 7 bases, with 24 bases left between them. CDR3 length equals 16 residues. The germline gives CDR1 DFQATT, CDR2 SNEGSKA (reference sequence). The CDR3 DNA follows: TGCAGTGCTAGGATGTCGGGCGCATCTTGGGAAGGGACCCAGTACTTC. Residues: CSARMSGASWEGTQYF.

This clonotype has only a few counts. The chain has TRBV12-3 or TRBV12-4 and TRBJ2-4; D is undetermined. CDR3 length equals 14 residues. The germline V and J ends were trimmed by 3 bases and 3 bases, with 9 bases remaining between them. The CDR3 DNA follows: TGTGCCAGCAGTTTGTCAGTGAACAAAAACATTCAGTACTTC. Protein product: CASSLSVNKNIQYF.